One and the same sample provided the 10 T cell receptor beta chains below, sequenced in a study of T-cell reconstitution after alpha-beta-depleted transplantation in children. The TCRbeta library was prepared with unique molecular identifiers. TCRdb redid the calling of the PCR reads with MiXCR, one entry per CDR3 protein. The top ten clones hold roughly 31% of a sample with around 960,000 distinct CDR3 sequences, about 29% of them seen once. The sequencing here drew on PBMCs, mostly from graft donor cells, taken 360 days after TCRalphabeta/CD19-depleted stem cell transplant. Receptors originate from a boy in the first two years of life who had a stem cell transplant for SCID, so the T cells may come from the graft donor.

In this sample, this clonotype turned up a few times. The chain carries TRBV4-1 and TRBJ2-1; either TRBD1 or TRBD2 may fit D (5 bases each). This CDR3 has 20 residues. Germline CDR1 MGHRA, CDR2 YSYEKL. Trimming took 0 bases from V and 0 from J, leaving 21 bases between them. In DNA, the CDR3 is TGCGCCAGCAGCCAAGATTGGGTCGTAGATGGGACCAACTCCTACAATGAGCAGTTCTTC. It specifies CASSQDWVVDGTNSYNEQFF.

This clonotype was observed a handful of times. V is TRBV10-1 and J is TRBJ2-2; 8 bases are a match to TRBD1. The V gene's germline CDR1 is WNHNN and CDR2 SYGVQD (reference sequence). The junction had 7 bases not matched to a gene; V was cut back by 0 bases and J by 4 bases. This CDR3 has 17 residues. The CDR3 DNA reads as TGCGCCAGCAGTGAGTCCGGAGGAGGGACAGGCACCGGGGAGCTGTTTTTT. Its protein is CASSESGGGTGTGELFF.

The rearrangement joins TRBV10-3 to TRBJ2-1; maybe TRBD1 (6 bases). CDR1 is ENHRY and CDR2 is SYGVKD in the germline V gene. Trimming took off 4 bases at V and 3 bases at J, with 16 bases between the two ends. CDR3 length: 16 amino acids. CDR3 coding DNA: TGTGCCATCAGTGCAGAGGGCAGGGGCGACTACAATGAGCAGTTCTTC. Its protein is CAISAEGRGDYNEQFF.

CDR3 nucleotide sequence: TGTGCCAGCTCACCACAATCTCCCACCGGGGAGCTGTTTTTT. This sequence encodes CASSPQSPTGELFF. This chain links TRBV18 with TRBJ2-2; D not resolved. V lost 1 base, J lost 4 bases, and 7 bases lay in between. Germline CDR1 is KGHSH and CDR2 is LQKENI. The CDR3 covers 14 residues.

This clonotype has only a few counts. The chain recombines TRBV10-3 with TRBJ2-5; D is ambiguous. Trimming shortened V by 6 bases and J by 2 bases, and 13 bases separated the two germline ends. Per the germline V gene, CDR1 is ENHRY and CDR2 is SYGVKD. The CDR3 loop spans 14 amino acids. In DNA, the CDR3 is TGTGCCATCAGGGGAAACGGACCTCAAGAGACCCAGTACTTC. Protein sequence: CAIRGNGPQETQYF.

The rearrangement links TRBV29-1 to TRBJ2-7; D is uncertain. Per germline, CDR1 SQVTM and CDR2 ANQGSEA. The CDR3 loop spans 15 amino acids. Between the trimmed V and J ends, which lost 3 bases and 3 bases, there was a span of 18 bases. The CDR3 reads CSVEVSLQASYEQYF. The CDR3 region has the DNA TGCAGCGTTGAGGTCTCTCTCCAGGCGAGCTACGAGCAGTACTTC.

This clonotype was seen a few times. V and J are TRBV6-1 and TRBJ2-7; tentatively, D is TRBD2 (6 bases). From germline, CDR1 is MNHNS and CDR2 SASEGT. CDR3 size: 15 residues. Trimming removed 5 bases at V and 3 bases at J, with 17 bases between. In nucleotides, the CDR3 is TGTGCCAGCAGTCGGGGGACTCATGGACTCTACGAGCAGTACTTC. Residues: CASSRGTHGLYEQYF.

The V and J genes are TRBV5-1 and TRBJ1-1, with TRBD1 as a possible D gene (6 bases). Trimming stripped 0 bases from V and 0 bases from J, with 18 bases between. The CDR3 contains 18 residues. Germline CDR1 is SGHRS and CDR2 is YFSETQ. The CDR3 region has the DNA TGCGCCAGCAGCTTGGTGGGGATCGCAGGGGTGATGAACACTGAAGCTTTCTTT. It encodes CASSLVGIAGVMNTEAFF.

This chain connects TRBV5-1 to TRBJ1-2; D is unresolved. This CDR3 has 13 amino acids. Germline V gene sequence: CDR1 SGHRS, CDR2 YFSETQ. V was pared by 4 bases and J by 5 bases, with 12 bases between. CDR3 coding DNA: TGCGCCAGCAGCAGACATCCCGAATATGGCTACACCTTC. Its protein is CASSRHPEYGYTF. Full variable domain (remainder filled in from reference TRBV5-1 and TRBJ1-2): KAGVTQTPRYLIKTRGQQVTLSCSPISGHRSVSWYQQTPGQGLQFLFEYFSETQRNKGNFPGRFSGRQFSNSRSEMNVSTLELGDSALYLCASSRHPEYGYTFGSGTRLTVV.

V is TRBV2 and J is TRBJ2-7; TRBD1 agrees at 8 bases. CDR3 size: 13 residues. Germline CDR1 SNHLY, CDR2 FYNNEI. Trimming removed 11 bases from V and 6 bases from J; junction bases left unmatched: 12. The CDR3 region has the DNA TGTGCCGGGTGGACAGGGTCGGTGGGCGAGCAGTACTTC. This sequence encodes CAGWTGSVGEQYF.